This T cell receptor beta chain was retrieved from a study of T cell repertoires in cytomegalovirus infection. This clonotype was seen only a few times. TCRdb re-called the reads with MiXCR, one entry per CDR3 protein. The table records about 180,000 distinct CDR3 sequences, 17% of them present only once. Germline V gene lookup returns CDR1 MNHNY and CDR2 SVGAGI (reference sequence). V shed 8 bases and J shed 0 bases, with 4 bases lying between them. The CDR3 loop spans 11 amino acids. This TCR was sampled from a human donor in good health (CMV status not recorded). Some clones in this sample may be carry-over from other donors' samples. The rearrangement uses TRBV6-6 and TRBJ1-2; D is undetermined. The sequenced sample consisted of CD8+ T cells from PBMCs. The CDR3 region has the DNA TGTGCCAGCGGTTCTAACTATGGCTACACCTTC. Translating gives CASGSNYGYTF.